This passage covers 8 T cell receptor beta chains from one sample sequenced in a study of OX40 agonist ivuxolimab in advanced cancers. The method was immunoSEQ multiplex PCR; TCRdb's version includes in-frame clones alone and lacks a portion of them. Here the sample spans about 45,000 clones, approximately 80% being singletons. Source: CD4+ or CD8+ T cells sorted from blood, taken in a trial of the OX40 agonist ivuxolimab. These receptors were collected from an adult with an advanced solid tumor such as melanoma, head and neck, liver or kidney cancer.

The chain combines TRBV7-9 with TRBJ1-4; D is unclear. The CDR3 consists of 13 residues. From germline, CDR1 is SEHNR and CDR2 FQNEAQ (reference sequence). Trimming took off 6 bases at V and 7 bases at J, with 12 bases between the two ends. The CDR3 spells CASSPAIGEKLFF. CDR3 sequence (DNA): TGTGCCAGCAGTCCCGCAATAGGTGAAAAACTGTTTTTT.

The CDR3 loop reads CASSLAVGMNTEAFF. The CDR3 DNA reads as TGTGCCAGCAGCTTAGCCGTCGGAATGAACACTGAAGCTTTCTTT. This chain uses TRBV11-2 with TRBJ1-1; D gene ambiguous. CDR3 length: 15 residues. Trimming left V 1 base short and J 0 bases short, with 9 bases between. CDR1 SGHAT and CDR2 FQNNGV come from the germline V gene.

The chain joins TRBV5-1 to TRBJ1-1; 7 positions agree with TRBD1. There are 13 residues in the CDR3. J lost 4 bases, V lost 4 bases, and 4 bases had no gene match. Germline CDR1 and CDR2: SGHRS and YFSETQ. CDR3 loop: CASSRQGGTEAFF. Here the CDR3 DNA reads TGCGCCAGCAGCCGCCAGGGGGGCACTGAAGCTTTCTTT.

V gene TRBV5-8 combines with J gene TRBJ2-6; 8 bases agree with TRBD1. The V and J ends lost 3 bases and 2 bases, in that order; junction bases with no gene match: 10. The CDR3 contains 18 residues. Germline CDR1 SGHTS, CDR2 YDEGEE. The DNA for the CDR3 is TGTGCCAGCAGCTCAGGAAGGACAGGGCTGGCTGGGGCCAACGTCCTGACTTTC. Translation: CASSSGRTGLAGANVLTF.

The V gene is TRBV15, the J gene TRBJ1-1; no firm D call. V was cut by 1 base and J by 1 base, with 10 bases left in between. From germline, CDR1 is LNHNV and CDR2 YYDKDF (reference sequence). The CDR3 spans 15 residues. The chain's CDR3 is CATSRAPDQNTEAFF. Here the CDR3 DNA reads TGTGCCACCAGCAGAGCCCCCGACCAGAACACTGAAGCTTTCTTT. The entire variable domain, with the rest obtained from reference TRBV15 and TRBJ1-1, is as follows: DAMVIQNPRYQVTQFGKPVTLSCSQTLNHNVMYWYQQKSSQAPKLLFHYYDKDFNNEADTPDNFQSRRPNTSFCFLDIRSPGLGDTAMYLCATSRAPDQNTEAFFGQGTRLTVV.

The chain uses TRBV28 and TRBJ2-1, with a weak D call TRBD1 (7 bases). The CDR3 spans 15 residues. V gave up 7 bases and J gave up 7 bases, with 20 bases separating them. Germline V gene sequence: CDR1 MDHEN, CDR2 SYDVKM. This CDR3 is CASTSQGGAGNEQFF. CDR3 bases: TGTGCCAGCACCTCCCAGGGGGGCGCGGGGAATGAGCAGTTCTTC. Supplemented by reference TRBV28 and TRBJ2-1, the full variable domain reads DVKVTQSSRYLVKRTGEKVFLECVQDMDHENMFWYRQDPGLGLRLIYFSYDVKMKEKGDIPEGYSVSREKKERFSLILESASTNQTSMYLCASTSQGGAGNEQFFGPGTRLTVL.

This clone was counted between two and nine times. V usage is TRBV11-2 and J usage is TRBJ2-1; 8 bases align to TRBD2. V trimming: 4 bases; J trimming: 7 bases; junction bases outside the gene matches: 6. The CDR3 sequence is 14 residues long. Germline CDR1 and CDR2: SGHAT and FQNNGV. CDR3 nucleotide sequence: TGTGCCAGCAGCTGGGCGGGAGGAGGGAATGAGCAGTTCTTC. Protein sequence: CASSWAGGGNEQFF.

This clone was seen more than once but under ten times. This chain links TRBV4-1 with TRBJ1-5, with D tentatively TRBD1 (5 bases). The CDR3 totals 15 residues. Germline CDR1 MGHRA, CDR2 YSYEKL. V lost 5 bases to trimming and J lost 8 bases, with 19 bases between them. The chain's CDR3 is CASSEKDDRQKPQHF. The CDR3 DNA is TGCGCCAGCAGCGAAAAGGATGACAGACAGAAGCCCCAGCATTTT.